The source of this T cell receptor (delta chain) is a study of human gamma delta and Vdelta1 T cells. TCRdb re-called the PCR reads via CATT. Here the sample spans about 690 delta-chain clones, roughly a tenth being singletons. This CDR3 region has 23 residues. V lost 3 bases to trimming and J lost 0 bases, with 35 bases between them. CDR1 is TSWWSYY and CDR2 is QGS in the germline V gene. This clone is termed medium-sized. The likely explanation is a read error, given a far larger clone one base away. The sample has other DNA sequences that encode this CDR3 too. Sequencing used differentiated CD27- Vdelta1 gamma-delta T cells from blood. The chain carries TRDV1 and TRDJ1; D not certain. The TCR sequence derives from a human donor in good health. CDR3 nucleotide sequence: TGTGCTCTTGGGGAGCCCCCGGGACCTGCCAGGGACCGATTACGGCTTAACACCGATAAACTCATCTTT. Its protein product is CALGEPPGPARDRLRLNTDKLIF.